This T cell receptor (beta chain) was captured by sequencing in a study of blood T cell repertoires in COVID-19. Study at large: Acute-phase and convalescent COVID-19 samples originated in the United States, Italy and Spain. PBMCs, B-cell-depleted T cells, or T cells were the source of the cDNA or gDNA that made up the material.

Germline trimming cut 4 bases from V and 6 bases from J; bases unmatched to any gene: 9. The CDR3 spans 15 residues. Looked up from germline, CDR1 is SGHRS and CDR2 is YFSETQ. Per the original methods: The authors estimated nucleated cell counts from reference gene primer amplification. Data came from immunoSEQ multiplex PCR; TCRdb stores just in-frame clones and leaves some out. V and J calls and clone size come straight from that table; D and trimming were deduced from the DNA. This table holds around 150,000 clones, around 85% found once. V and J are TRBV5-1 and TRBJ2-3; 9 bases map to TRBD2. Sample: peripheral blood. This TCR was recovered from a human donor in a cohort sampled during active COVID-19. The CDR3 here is CASSLKRGAQDTQYF. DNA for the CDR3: TGCGCCAGCAGCCTGAAGCGGGGGGCCCAGGATACGCAGTATTTT.